The T cell receptor beta chain under discussion was sequenced for a study of blood T cells in healthy people across ages. The germline V gene has CDR1 DFQATT and CDR2 SNEGSKA (reference sequence). The V gene end was trimmed by 3 bases and the J gene end by 1 base; junction bases not matched to a gene: 7. The CDR3 loop spans 16 amino acids. No fewer than 5.5 micrograms of total RNA were isolated from every sample. A second PCR, run for about 7 to 11 cycles, used a sample-barcoded 5' primer plus a J-beta primer mix. Sequencing yielded, for each sample, at least 2.5 million paired-end reads carrying CDR3. TCRdb itself ran the 5' RACE reads through MiXCR, one entry per CDR3 protein. The sample lists roughly 1.9 million distinct CDR3 sequences, more than 35% occurring once.

Material: blood. This TCR derives from a human donor in good health. This chain joins TRBV20-1 and TRBJ2-4, with 9 bases matching TRBD2. CDR3 loop: CSARRGGVSAKNIQYF. The CDR3 nucleotides are TGCAGTGCTAGGCGGGGGGGCGTTTCGGCCAAAAACATTCAGTACTTC.